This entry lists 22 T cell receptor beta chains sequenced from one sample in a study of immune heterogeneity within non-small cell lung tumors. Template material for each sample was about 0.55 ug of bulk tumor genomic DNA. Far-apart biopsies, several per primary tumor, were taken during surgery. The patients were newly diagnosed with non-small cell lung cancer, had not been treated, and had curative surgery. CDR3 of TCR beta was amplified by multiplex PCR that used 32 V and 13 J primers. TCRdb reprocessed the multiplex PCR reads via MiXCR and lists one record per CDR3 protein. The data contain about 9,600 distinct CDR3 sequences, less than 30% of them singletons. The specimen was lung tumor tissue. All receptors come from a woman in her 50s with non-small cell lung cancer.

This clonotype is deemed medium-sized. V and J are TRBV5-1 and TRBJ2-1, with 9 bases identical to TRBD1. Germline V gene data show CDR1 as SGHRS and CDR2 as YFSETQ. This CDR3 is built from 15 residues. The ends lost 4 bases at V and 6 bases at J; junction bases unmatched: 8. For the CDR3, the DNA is TGCGCCAGCAGCCCGGGACAGGGATCGTTCAATGAGCAGTTCTTC. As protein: CASSPGQGSFNEQFF.

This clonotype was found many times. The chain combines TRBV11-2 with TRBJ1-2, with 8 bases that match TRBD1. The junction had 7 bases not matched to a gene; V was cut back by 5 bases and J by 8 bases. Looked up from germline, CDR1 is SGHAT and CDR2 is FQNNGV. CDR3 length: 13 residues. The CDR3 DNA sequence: TGTGCCAGCAGCCAGGACAGGGCAAAAGGCTACACCTTC. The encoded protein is CASSQDRAKGYTF.

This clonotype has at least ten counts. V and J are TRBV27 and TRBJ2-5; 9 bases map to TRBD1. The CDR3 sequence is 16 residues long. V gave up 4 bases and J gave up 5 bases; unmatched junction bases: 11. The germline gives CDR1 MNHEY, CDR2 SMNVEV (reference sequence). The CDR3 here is CASSSGTGLRWETQYF. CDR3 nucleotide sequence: TGTGCCAGCAGTTCCGGGACAGGGTTAAGGTGGGAGACCCAGTACTTC.

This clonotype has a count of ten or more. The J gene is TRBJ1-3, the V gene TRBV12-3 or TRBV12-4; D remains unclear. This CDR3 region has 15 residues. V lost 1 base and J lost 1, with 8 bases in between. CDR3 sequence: CASSLGGGSGNTIYF. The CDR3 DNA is TGTGCCAGCAGTTTAGGGGGAGGGTCTGGAAACACCATATATTTT.

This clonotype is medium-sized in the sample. The CDR3 DNA is TGTGCCAGCAGTCCGTACATACCAGGTGAGCAGTTCTTC. Residues: CASSPYIPGEQFF. This chain joins TRBV27 and TRBJ2-1; D is uncertain. Germline V gene lookup returns CDR1 MNHEY and CDR2 SMNVEV (reference sequence). V was shortened by 5 bases and J by 9 bases, with 14 bases between the two germline ends. This CDR3 contains 13 residues.

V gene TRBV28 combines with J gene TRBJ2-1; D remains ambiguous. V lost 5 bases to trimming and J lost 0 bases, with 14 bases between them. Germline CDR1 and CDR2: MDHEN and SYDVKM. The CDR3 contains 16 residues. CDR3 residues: CASSAPRKSSYNEQFF. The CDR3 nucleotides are TGTGCCAGCAGTGCCCCGAGGAAGAGCTCCTACAATGAGCAGTTCTTC.

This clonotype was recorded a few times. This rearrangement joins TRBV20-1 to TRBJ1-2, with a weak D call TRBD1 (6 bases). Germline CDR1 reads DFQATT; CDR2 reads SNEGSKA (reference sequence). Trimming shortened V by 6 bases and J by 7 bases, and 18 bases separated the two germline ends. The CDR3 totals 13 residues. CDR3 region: CSATRDTRRGYTF. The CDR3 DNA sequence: TGCAGTGCAACCCGGGACACCAGACGTGGCTACACCTTC.

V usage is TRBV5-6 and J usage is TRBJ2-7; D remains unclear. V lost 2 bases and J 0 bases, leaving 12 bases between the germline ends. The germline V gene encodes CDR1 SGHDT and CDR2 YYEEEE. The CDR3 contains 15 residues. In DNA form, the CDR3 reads TGTGCCAGCAGCTTAACCGCTTATAGCTCCTACGAGCAGTACTTC. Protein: CASSLTAYSSYEQYF.

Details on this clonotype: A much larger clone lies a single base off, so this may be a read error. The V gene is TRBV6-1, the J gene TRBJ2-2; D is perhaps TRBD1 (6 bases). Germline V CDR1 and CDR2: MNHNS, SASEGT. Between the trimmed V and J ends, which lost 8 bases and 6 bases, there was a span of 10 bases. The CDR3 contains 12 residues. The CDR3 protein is CASEGGPGELFF. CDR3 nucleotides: TGTGCCAGCGAAGGGGGACCCGGGGAGCTGTTTTTT.

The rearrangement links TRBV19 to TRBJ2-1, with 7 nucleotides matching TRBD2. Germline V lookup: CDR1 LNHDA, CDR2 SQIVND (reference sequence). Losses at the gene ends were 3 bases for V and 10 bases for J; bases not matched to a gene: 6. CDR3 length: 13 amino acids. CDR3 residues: CASSMGGTREQFF. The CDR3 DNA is TGTGCCAGTAGTATGGGGGGGACTCGGGAGCAGTTCTTC.

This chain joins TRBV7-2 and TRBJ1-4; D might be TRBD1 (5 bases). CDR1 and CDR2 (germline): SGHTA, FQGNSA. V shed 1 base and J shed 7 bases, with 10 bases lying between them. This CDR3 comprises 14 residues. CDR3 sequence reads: CASSLDQGSEKLFF. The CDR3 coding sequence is TGTGCCAGCAGCTTAGATCAGGGTAGTGAAAAACTGTTTTTT.

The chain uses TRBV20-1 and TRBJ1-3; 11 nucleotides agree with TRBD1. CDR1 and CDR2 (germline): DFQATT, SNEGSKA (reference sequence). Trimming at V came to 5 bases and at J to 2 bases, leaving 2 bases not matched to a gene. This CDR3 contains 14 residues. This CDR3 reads CSAGQGATGNTIYF. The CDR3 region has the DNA TGCAGTGCTGGACAGGGGGCGACTGGAAACACCATATATTTT.

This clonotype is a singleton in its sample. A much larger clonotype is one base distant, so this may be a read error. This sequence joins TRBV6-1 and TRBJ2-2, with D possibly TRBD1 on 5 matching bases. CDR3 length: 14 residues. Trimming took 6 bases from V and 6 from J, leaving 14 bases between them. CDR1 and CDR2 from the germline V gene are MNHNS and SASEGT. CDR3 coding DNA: TGTGCCAGCAGGGAAAAGGGGAAGGCCGGGGAGCTGTTTTTT. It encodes CASREKGKAGELFF.

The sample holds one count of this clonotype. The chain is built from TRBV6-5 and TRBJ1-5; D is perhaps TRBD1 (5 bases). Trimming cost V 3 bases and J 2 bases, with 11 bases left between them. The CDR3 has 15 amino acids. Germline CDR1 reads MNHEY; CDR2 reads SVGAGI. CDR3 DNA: TGTGCCAGCAGTTATTGGATAGGGGGCAATCAGCCCCAGCATTTT. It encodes CASSYWIGGNQPQHF.

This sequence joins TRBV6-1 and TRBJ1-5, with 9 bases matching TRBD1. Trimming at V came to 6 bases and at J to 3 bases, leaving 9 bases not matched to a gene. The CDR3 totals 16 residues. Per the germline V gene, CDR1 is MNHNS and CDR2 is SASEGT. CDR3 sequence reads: CASSPGTGLLNQPQHF. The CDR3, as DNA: TGTGCCAGCAGCCCGGGGACAGGGCTCCTCAATCAGCCCCAGCATTTT.

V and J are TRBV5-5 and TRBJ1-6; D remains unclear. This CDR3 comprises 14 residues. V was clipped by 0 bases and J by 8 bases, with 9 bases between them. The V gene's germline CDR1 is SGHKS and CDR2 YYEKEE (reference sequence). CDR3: CASSLEPWDSPLHF. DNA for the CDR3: TGTGCCAGCAGCTTGGAGCCCTGGGATTCACCCCTCCACTTT.

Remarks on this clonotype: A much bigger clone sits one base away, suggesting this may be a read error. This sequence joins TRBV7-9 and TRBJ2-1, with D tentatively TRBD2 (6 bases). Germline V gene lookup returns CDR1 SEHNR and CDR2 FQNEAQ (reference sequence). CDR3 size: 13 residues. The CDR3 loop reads CARSLRRDGEQFF. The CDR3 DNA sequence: TGTGCCAGAAGCTTACGGCGGGACGGTGAGCAGTTCTTC.

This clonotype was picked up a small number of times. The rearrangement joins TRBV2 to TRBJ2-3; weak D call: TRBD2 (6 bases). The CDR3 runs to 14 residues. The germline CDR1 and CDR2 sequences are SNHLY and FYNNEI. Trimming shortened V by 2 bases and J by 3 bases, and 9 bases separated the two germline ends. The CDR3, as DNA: TGTGCCAGCAGTGAAACGGCGGGGACAGATACGCAGTATTTT. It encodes CASSETAGTDTQYF.

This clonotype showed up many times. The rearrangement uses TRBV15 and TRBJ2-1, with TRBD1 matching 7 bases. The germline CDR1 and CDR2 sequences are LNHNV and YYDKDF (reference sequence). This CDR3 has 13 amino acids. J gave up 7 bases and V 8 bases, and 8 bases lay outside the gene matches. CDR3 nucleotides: TGTGCCACCGGACAGGCAAGTTTGAATGAGCAGTTCTTC. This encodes CATGQASLNEQFF.

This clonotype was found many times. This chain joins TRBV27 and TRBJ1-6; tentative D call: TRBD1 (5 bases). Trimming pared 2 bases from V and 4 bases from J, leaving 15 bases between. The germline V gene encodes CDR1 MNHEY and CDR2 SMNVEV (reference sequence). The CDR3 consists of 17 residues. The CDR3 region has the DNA TGTGCCAGCAGTTTACGGGGGGGACTGGGTTATAATTCACCCCTCCACTTT. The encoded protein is CASSLRGGLGYNSPLHF.

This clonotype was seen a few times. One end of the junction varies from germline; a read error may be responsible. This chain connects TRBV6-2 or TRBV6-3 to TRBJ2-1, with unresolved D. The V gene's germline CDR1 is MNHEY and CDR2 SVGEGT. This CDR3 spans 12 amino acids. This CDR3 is CVSLGPKNEQFF. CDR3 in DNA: TGTGTCAGCCTAGGCCCAAAGAATGAGCAGTTCTTC.

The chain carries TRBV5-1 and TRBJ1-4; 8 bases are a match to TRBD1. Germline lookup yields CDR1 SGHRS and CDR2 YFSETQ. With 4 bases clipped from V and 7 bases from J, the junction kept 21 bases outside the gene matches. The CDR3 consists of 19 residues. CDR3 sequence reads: CASSRRLGTGVAKPEKLFF. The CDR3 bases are TGCGCCAGCAGCCGACGATTAGGGACAGGAGTCGCGAAGCCTGAAAAACTGTTTTTT. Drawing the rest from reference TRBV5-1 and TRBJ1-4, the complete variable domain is KAGVTQTPRYLIKTRGQQVTLSCSPISGHRSVSWYQQTPGQGLQFLFEYFSETQRNKGNFPGRFSGRQFSNSRSEMNVSTLELGDSALYLCASSRRLGTGVAKPEKLFFGSGTQLSVL.